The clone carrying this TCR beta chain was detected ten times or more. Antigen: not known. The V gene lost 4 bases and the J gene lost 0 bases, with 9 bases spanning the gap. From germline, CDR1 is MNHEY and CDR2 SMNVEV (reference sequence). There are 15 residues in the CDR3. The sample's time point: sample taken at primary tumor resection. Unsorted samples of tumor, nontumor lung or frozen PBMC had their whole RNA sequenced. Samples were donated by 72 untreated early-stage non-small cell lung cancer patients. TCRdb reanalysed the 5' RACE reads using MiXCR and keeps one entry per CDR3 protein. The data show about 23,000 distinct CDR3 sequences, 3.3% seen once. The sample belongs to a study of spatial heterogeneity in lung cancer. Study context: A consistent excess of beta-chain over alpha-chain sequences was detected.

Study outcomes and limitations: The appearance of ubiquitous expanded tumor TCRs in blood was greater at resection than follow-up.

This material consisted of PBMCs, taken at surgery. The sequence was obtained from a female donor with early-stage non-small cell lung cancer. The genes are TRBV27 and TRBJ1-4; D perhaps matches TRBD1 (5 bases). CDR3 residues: CASSWDGATNEKLFF. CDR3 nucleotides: TGTGCCAGCAGTTGGGACGGTGCAACTAATGAAAAACTGTTTTTT.